This T cell receptor beta chain was sequenced in a study of blood T cell repertoires in COVID-19. Data came from immunoSEQ multiplex PCR; TCRdb stores just in-frame clones and leaves some out. The sample holds 250,000 to 350,000 clones; over 75% are singletons and the top ten take roughly an eighth. This clone was seen a few times. The sample carries other DNA sequences with the same CDR3. The CDR3 consists of 15 residues. Germline V gene data show CDR1 as SQVTM and CDR2 as ANQGSEA. Trimming removed 4 bases from V and 7 bases from J; junction bases left unmatched: 15. The sample taken for sequencing was peripheral blood. The source of this sequence is a woman aged 55-75 years with acute or convalescent COVID-19. The J gene is TRBJ2-7, the V gene TRBV29-1; 8 bases are a match to TRBD2. DNA for the CDR3: TGCAGCGTTGTATTGGCTCCGGGGGGGCGGGGGGAGCAGTACTTC. Protein: CSVVLAPGGRGEQYF.